A single sample is the source of the 4 T cell receptor beta chains below, sequenced in a study of OX40 agonist ivuxolimab in advanced cancers. Only in-frame clones appear in the TCRdb table, and some are missing; sequencing was by immunoSEQ multiplex PCR. The table has under 100,000 clones, 70% to 85% seen once; the top ten hold around 5.9%. This specimen was CD4+ or CD8+ T cells sorted from blood, taken in a trial of the OX40 agonist ivuxolimab. These receptor sequences come from an adult with an advanced solid tumor such as melanoma, head and neck, liver or kidney cancer.

The V gene is TRBV5-6, the J gene TRBJ1-2, with 7 bases that match TRBD1. The V gene's germline CDR1 is SGHDT and CDR2 YYEEEE. Losses at the gene ends were 4 bases for V and 8 bases for J; bases not matched to a gene: 5. The CDR3 loop spans 12 amino acids. In DNA, the CDR3 is TGTGCCAGCAGCCCGGGACAGTGGGGCTACACCTTC. Protein: CASSPGQWGYTF.

The V call is TRBV9, the J call TRBJ2-2; TRBD2 matches at 9 bases. CDR1 and CDR2 from the germline V gene are SGDLS and YYNGEE. V shed 2 bases, J shed 4 bases, and the junction held 9 bases outside the gene matches. The length of the CDR3 is 17 residues. The CDR3 DNA is TGTGCCAGCAGCGTCTTCGCGGGGGGGCAACGCACCGGGGAGCTGTTTTTT. It codes for CASSVFAGGQRTGELFF. Drawing the rest from reference TRBV9 and TRBJ2-2, the complete variable domain is DSGVTQTPKHLITATGQRVTLRCSPRSGDLSVYWYQQSLDQGLQFLIQYYNGEERAKGNILERFSAQQFPDLHSELNLSSLELGDSALYFCASSVFAGGQRTGELFFGEGSRLTVL.

A single count supports this clone. V is TRBV19 and J is TRBJ2-7; D remains ambiguous. Trimming removed 3 bases from V and 0 bases from J, with 15 bases in between. Looked up from germline, CDR1 is LNHDA and CDR2 is SQIVND (reference sequence). This CDR3 has 16 residues. The CDR3 sequence: CASSIQQSRRSYEQYF. The CDR3 coding sequence is TGTGCCAGTAGTATTCAGCAGTCTCGACGCTCCTACGAGCAGTACTTC.

The rearrangement joins TRBV7-8 to TRBJ2-1; 7 bases fit TRBD2. In germline, CDR1 is SGHVS, CDR2 FQNEAQ. With 5 bases clipped from V and 9 bases from J, the junction kept 1 base outside the gene matches. The CDR3 spans 11 residues. The CDR3 nucleotides read TGTGCCAGCAGCGCTAGCGGTGAGCAGTTCTTC. Its protein is CASSASGEQFF.